The next 18 T cell receptor beta chains were all read from a single sample in a study of shared clonotypes between healthy human individuals. CD45RO-negative, CCR7-positively selected cells formed the naive CD8 fraction, excluding terminally differentiated effector memory CD45RA+ cells. Repertoires were generated with immunoSEQ multiplex PCR, while TCRdb's copy carries only in-frame clones and drops some. Of hundreds of thousands of clones listed, approximately 96% are singletons. The sequencing input was naive CD8+ T cells sorted from blood. These receptor sequences come from a woman aged 25 to 45 in good health.

The V and J genes are TRBV29-1 and TRBJ2-7; tentatively, D is TRBD1 or TRBD2 (5 bases each). There are 14 residues in the CDR3. With 1 base removed from V and 0 bases from J, the gap between germline ends came to 10 bases. Looked up from germline, CDR1 is SQVTM and CDR2 is ANQGSEA. CDR3 sequence: CSVEAGTSSYEQYF. The CDR3 bases are TGCAGCGTTGAAGCCGGGACCAGCTCCTACGAGCAGTACTTC.

The rearrangement uses TRBV27 and TRBJ2-5, with TRBD2 matching over 11 bases. There are 15 residues in the CDR3. Unmatched junction bases numbered 6, after V lost 5 bases and J lost 4 bases. CDR1 is MNHEY, CDR2 SMNVEV, per germline (reference sequence). CDR3 region: CASSQLAGVRETQYF. In nucleotides, the CDR3 is TGTGCCAGCAGTCAACTAGCGGGAGTTCGAGAGACCCAGTACTTC.

The rearrangement uses TRBV27 and TRBJ1-1, with TRBD1 identical over 10 bases. Losses at the gene ends were 1 base for V and 1 base for J; bases not matched to a gene: 6. CDR3 size: 17 residues. CDR1 and CDR2 from the germline V gene are MNHEY and SMNVEV (reference sequence). The CDR3 spells CASSLLRGTGANTEAFF. The CDR3 DNA is TGTGCCAGCAGTTTATTACGGGGGACAGGGGCGAACACTGAAGCTTTCTTT.

The CDR3 DNA sequence: TGTGCCAGCAGTGAATCGACCTACAATGAGCAGTTCTTC. It codes for CASSESTYNEQFF. V and J are TRBV6-1 and TRBJ2-1; D uncertain. The CDR3 runs 13 residues. Trimming stripped 2 bases from V and 2 bases from J, with 4 bases between. Germline V gene data show CDR1 as MNHNS and CDR2 as SASEGT.

The rearrangement uses TRBV4-1 and TRBJ2-1, with a tentative D call TRBD2 (5 bases). CDR3 length: 15 amino acids. Germline V lookup: CDR1 MGHRA, CDR2 YSYEKL. V lost 3 bases and J 7 bases, leaving 16 bases between the germline ends. Written as DNA, the CDR3 is TGCGCCAGCAGCCAGAGTAGTGGCCCGGGGAATGAGCAGTTCTTC. Protein sequence: CASSQSSGPGNEQFF.

The chain recombines TRBV25-1 with TRBJ1-1, with a tentative D call TRBD1 (6 bases). Germline CDR1 MGHDK, CDR2 SYGVNS. V lost 3 bases and J lost 4, with 18 bases in between. The CDR3 totals 16 residues. DNA of the CDR3: TGTGCCAGCAGTGAGGTCAGAAGCCAGGGGCGCACTGAAGCTTTCTTT. Amino acids: CASSEVRSQGRTEAFF.

The rearrangement joins TRBV28 to TRBJ2-1; 13 bases are shared with TRBD2. CDR1 is MDHEN and CDR2 is SYDVKM in the germline V gene. V was clipped by 5 bases and J by 2 bases; unmatched bases: 3. The CDR3 is made up of 16 amino acids. CDR3 amino acids: CASSLLAGGPYNEQFF. The DNA of the CDR3 is TGTGCCAGCAGTCTACTAGCGGGAGGGCCCTACAATGAGCAGTTCTTC.

This chain connects TRBV28 to TRBJ2-5, with D hard to call. In germline, CDR1 is MDHEN, CDR2 SYDVKM. The CDR3 loop spans 11 amino acids. V gave up 8 bases and J gave up 5 bases, with 9 bases separating them. In DNA form, the CDR3 reads TGTGCCAGCTCCCGCTCGGAGACCCAGTACTTC. This gives the protein CASSRSETQYF.

The V gene is TRBV5-4, the J gene TRBJ2-1; D ambiguous. Germline V lookup: CDR1 SGHNT, CDR2 YYREEE (reference sequence). CDR3 length: 12 residues. Trimming took off 4 bases at V and 5 bases at J, with 7 bases between the two ends. The chain's CDR3 is CASSRRDNEQFF. DNA for the CDR3: TGTGCCAGCAGCCGTCGCGACAATGAGCAGTTCTTC.

The chain uses TRBV29-1 and TRBJ2-1, with TRBD1 matching 7 bases. With 4 bases clipped from V and 4 bases from J, the junction kept 10 bases outside the gene matches. The CDR3 contains 15 residues. CDR1 and CDR2 (germline): SQVTM, ANQGSEA. The CDR3 here is CSVVRVGTVYNEQFF. In DNA, the CDR3 is TGCAGCGTTGTCAGAGTTGGGACAGTATACAATGAGCAGTTCTTC.

The CDR3 DNA reads TGTGCCAGCAGAAGGAGCGGTTCTAGCACAGATACGCAGTATTTT. Translated, it gives CASRRSGSSTDTQYF. The rearrangement links TRBV2 to TRBJ2-3; possible D gene TRBD2, 5 bases. V lost 6 bases to trimming and J lost 0 bases, with 13 bases between them. The germline CDR1 and CDR2 sequences are SNHLY and FYNNEI. The CDR3 totals 15 residues.

The chain couples TRBV5-4 to TRBJ2-3; 8 nucleotides match TRBD2. The CDR3 loop spans 16 amino acids. Germline V CDR1 and CDR2: SGHNT, YYREEE (reference sequence). J lost 4 bases, V lost 0 bases, and 7 bases had no gene match. The DNA of the CDR3 is TGTGCCAGCAGCTTGGCGGTAGCGGGGCCCCCAGATACGCAGTATTTT. Its protein product is CASSLAVAGPPDTQYF.

The CDR3 is CASSLGTSGSYEQFF. In nucleotides, the CDR3 is TGTGCCAGCAGCTTAGGGACTAGCGGGAGTTATGAGCAGTTCTTC. The rearrangement joins TRBV5-4 to TRBJ2-1; TRBD2 agrees at 14 bases. V trimming: 2 bases; J trimming: 8 bases; junction bases outside the gene matches: 3. The germline V gene has CDR1 SGHNT and CDR2 YYREEE (reference sequence). This CDR3 spans 15 amino acids.

The gene calls are TRBV25-1 and TRBJ1-3, with D hard to call. V dropped 4 bases and J dropped 0 bases, with 7 bases sitting between them. Germline V gives CDR1 MGHDK, CDR2 SYGVNS. The CDR3 consists of 14 residues. The chain's CDR3 is CASSGADSGNTIYF. The CDR3 coding sequence is TGTGCCAGCAGTGGGGCAGACTCTGGAAACACCATATATTTT.

The CDR3 loop is CASSESYAVSTGELFF. The CDR3 DNA is TGCGCCAGCAGTGAGTCGTACGCCGTATCTACCGGGGAGCTGTTTTTT. The rearrangement uses TRBV10-2 and TRBJ2-2, with D unresolved. Germline loops: CDR1 WSHSY, CDR2 SAAADI. The CDR3 is made up of 16 amino acids. Deletions cut 0 bases from V and 5 bases from J, with 13 bases between.

The chain links TRBV11-2 to TRBJ2-5; D possibly uses TRBD1 or TRBD2 (6 bases each). Germline assignment: CDR1 SGHAT and CDR2 FQNNGV. Trimming took off 0 bases at V and 4 bases at J, with 12 bases between the two ends. CDR3 length: 15 amino acids. The chain's CDR3 is CASSLEGGHRETQYF. In nucleotides, the CDR3 is TGTGCCAGCAGCTTAGAGGGGGGACACCGAGAGACCCAGTACTTC.

The rearrangement joins TRBV27 to TRBJ2-1; 7 nucleotides match TRBD2. This CDR3 contains 16 residues. After removal of 0 bases from V and 0 bases from J, the junction contained 2 bases not matched to a gene. Per germline, CDR1 MNHEY and CDR2 SMNVEV (reference sequence). CDR3 nucleotide sequence: TGTGCCAGCAGTTTATCGAGGGACTACTCCTACAATGAGCAGTTCTTC. Amino acid sequence: CASSLSRDYSYNEQFF.

The chain uses TRBV27 and TRBJ1-6, with no clear D. V was trimmed by 7 bases and J by 0 bases, leaving 19 bases between them. The length of the CDR3 is 18 residues. The germline gives CDR1 MNHEY, CDR2 SMNVEV (reference sequence). CDR3 sequence: CASKFIAVPSSYNSPLHF. The CDR3 DNA reads TGTGCCAGCAAGTTTATAGCCGTCCCGAGCTCCTATAATTCACCCCTCCACTTT.